This TCR beta chain was identified in a study of blood T cell repertoires in COVID-19. Study as a whole: Acute and convalescent COVID-19 samples came from the United States, Italy and Spain.

This clone is a singleton in its sample. Source study methods: Nucleated cell number was recorded as an estimate derived from reference gene primer amplification. Measured with immunoSEQ multiplex PCR; TCRdb has only the in-frame clones, and not every one. That table gives V, J and clone size, and the DNA gave D and trimming. The sample lists about 120,000 clones; over 75% were seen once. Trimming removed 3 bases from V and 2 bases from J, with 11 bases in between. In germline, CDR1 is KGHSH, CDR2 LQKENI. The CDR3 extends over 16 amino acids. J is TRBJ1-6 and V is TRBV18, with TRBD1 as a possible D gene (5 bases). This TCR was sampled from an elderly woman with acute or convalescent COVID-19. Sample: peripheral blood. The CDR3 region is CASSPRGSTYNSPLHF. The CDR3 DNA reads as TGTGCCAGCTCACCTCGGGGGAGCACCTATAATTCACCCCTCCACTTT.